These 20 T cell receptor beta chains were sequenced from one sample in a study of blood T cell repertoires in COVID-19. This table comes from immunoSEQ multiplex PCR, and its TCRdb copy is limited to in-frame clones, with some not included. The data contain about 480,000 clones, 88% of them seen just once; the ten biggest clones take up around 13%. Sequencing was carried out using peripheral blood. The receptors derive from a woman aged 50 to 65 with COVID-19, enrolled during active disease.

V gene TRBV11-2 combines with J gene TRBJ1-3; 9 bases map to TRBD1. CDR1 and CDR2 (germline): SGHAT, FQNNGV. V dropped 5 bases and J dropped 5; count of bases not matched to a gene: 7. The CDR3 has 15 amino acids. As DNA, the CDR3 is TGTGCCAGCAGCATCACACAGGGGGCCCGAAACACCATATATTTT. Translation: CASSITQGARNTIYF.

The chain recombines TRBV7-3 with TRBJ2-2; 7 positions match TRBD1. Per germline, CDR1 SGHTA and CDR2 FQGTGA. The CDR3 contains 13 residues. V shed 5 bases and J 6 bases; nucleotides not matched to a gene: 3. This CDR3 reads CASSPDRAGELFF. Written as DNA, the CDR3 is TGTGCCAGCAGCCCCGACAGGGCCGGGGAGCTGTTTTTT.

Written as DNA, the CDR3 is TGCGCCAGCAGCCGACTATTAGATACGCAGTATTTT. Translated, it gives CASSRLLDTQYF. The chain carries TRBV10-2 and TRBJ2-3; D perhaps matches TRBD2 (5 bases). Germline V lookup: CDR1 WSHSY, CDR2 SAAADI. V was pared by 6 bases and J by 5 bases, with 9 bases between. CDR3 length equals 12 residues.

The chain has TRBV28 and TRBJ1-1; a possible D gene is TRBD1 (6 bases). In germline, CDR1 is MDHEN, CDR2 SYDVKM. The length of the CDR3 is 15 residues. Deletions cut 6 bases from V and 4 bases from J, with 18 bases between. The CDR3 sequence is CASRGSDRGSTEAFF. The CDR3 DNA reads TGTGCCAGCAGAGGTTCGGACAGAGGGTCCACTGAAGCTTTCTTT.

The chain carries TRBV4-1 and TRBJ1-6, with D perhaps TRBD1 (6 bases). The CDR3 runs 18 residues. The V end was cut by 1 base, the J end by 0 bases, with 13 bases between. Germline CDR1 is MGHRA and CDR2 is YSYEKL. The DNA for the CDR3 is TGCGCCAGCAGCCAAGGGGTGGGGGCCAGCTCCTATAATTCACCCCTCCACTTT. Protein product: CASSQGVGASSYNSPLHF.

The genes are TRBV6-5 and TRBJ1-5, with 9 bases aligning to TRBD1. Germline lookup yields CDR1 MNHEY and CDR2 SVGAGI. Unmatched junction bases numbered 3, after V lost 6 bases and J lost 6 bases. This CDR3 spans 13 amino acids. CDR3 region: CASSGTGRQPQHF. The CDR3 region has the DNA TGTGCCAGCAGCGGGACAGGGCGTCAGCCCCAGCATTTT.

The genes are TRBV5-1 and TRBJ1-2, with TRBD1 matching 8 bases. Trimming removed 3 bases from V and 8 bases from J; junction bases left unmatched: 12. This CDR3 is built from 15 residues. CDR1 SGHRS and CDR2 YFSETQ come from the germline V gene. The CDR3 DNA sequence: TGCGCCAGCAGCTCCCAGCTCCAGGGGGCTGGGGGCTACACCTTC. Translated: CASSSQLQGAGGYTF.

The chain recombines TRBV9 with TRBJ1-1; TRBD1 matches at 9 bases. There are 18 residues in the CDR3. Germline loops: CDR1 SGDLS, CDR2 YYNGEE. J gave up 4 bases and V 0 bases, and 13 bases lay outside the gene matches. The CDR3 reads CASSVDVGTGFMGTEAFF. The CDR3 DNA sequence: TGTGCCAGCAGCGTAGATGTAGGGACAGGGTTTATGGGCACTGAAGCTTTCTTT.

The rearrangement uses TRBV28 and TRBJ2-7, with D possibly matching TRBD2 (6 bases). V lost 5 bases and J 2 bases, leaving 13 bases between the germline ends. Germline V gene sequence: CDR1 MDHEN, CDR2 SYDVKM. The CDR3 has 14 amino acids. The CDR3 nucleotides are TGTGCCAGCAGTCTTGGAGGGAACCCCTACGAGCAGTACTTC. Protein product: CASSLGGNPYEQYF.

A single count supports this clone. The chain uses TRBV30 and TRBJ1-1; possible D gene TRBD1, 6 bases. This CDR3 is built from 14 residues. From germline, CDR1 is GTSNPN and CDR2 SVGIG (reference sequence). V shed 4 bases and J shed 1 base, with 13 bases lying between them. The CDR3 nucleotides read TGTGCCTGGACCCTACTGACAGGGAACACTGAAGCTTTCTTT. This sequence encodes CAWTLLTGNTEAFF.

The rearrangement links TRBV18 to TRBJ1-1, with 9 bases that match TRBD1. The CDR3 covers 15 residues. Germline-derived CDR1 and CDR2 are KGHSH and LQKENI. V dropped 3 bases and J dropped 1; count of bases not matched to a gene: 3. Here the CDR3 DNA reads TGTGCCAGCTCACCGCAGACAGGGGGGAACACTGAAGCTTTCTTT. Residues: CASSPQTGGNTEAFF. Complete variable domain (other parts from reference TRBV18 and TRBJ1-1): NAGVMQNPRHLVRRRGQEARLRCSPMKGHSHVYWYRQLPEEGLKFMVYLQKENIIDESGMPKERFSAEFPKEGPSILRIQQVVRGDSAAYFCASSPQTGGNTEAFFGQGTRLTVV.

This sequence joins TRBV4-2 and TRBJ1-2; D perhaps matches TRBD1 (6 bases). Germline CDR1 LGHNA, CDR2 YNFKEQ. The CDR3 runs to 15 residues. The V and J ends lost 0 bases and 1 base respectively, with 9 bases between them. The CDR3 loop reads CASSQERGSNYGYTF. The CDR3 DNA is TGTGCCAGCAGCCAAGAGAGGGGGAGTAACTATGGCTACACCTTC.

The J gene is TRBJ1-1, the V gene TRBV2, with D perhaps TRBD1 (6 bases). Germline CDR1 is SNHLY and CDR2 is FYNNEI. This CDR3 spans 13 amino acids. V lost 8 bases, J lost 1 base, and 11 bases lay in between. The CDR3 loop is CASARGGNTEAFF. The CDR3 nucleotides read TGTGCCAGCGCAAGAGGGGGGAACACTGAAGCTTTCTTT.

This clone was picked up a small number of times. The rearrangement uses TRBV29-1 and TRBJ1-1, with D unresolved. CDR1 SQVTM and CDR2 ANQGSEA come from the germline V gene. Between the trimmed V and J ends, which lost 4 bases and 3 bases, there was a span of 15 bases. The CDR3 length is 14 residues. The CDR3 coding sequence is TGCAGCGTTGTCGCTTCCCGGGATCACACTGAAGCTTTCTTT. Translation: CSVVASRDHTEAFF.

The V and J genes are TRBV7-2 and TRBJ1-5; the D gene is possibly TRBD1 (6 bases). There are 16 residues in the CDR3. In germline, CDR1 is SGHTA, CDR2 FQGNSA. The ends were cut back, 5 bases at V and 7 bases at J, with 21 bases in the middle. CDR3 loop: CASSPGRVRGGQPQHF. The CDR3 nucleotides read TGTGCCAGCAGCCCCGGAAGGGTGCGCGGGGGCCAGCCCCAGCATTTT.

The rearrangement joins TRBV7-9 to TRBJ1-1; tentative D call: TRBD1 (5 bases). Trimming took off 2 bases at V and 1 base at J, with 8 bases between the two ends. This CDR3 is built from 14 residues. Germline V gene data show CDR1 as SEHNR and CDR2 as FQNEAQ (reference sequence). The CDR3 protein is CASSLSGQNTEAFF. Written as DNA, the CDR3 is TGTGCCAGCAGCTTATCCGGACAGAACACTGAAGCTTTCTTT. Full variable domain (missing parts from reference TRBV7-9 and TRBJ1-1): DTGVSQNPRHKITKRGQNVTFRCDPISEHNRLYWYRQTLGQGPEFLTYFQNEAQLEKSRLLSDRFSAERPKGSFSTLEIQRTEQGDSAMYLCASSLSGQNTEAFFGQGTRLTVV.

DNA for the CDR3: TGCAGTGCTTTGGACAGTGTCACGCAGTATTTT. Amino acids: CSALDSVTQYF. V is TRBV20-1 and J is TRBJ2-3; perhaps TRBD1 as D (6 bases). CDR3 length: 11 residues. Trimming pared 5 bases from V and 9 bases from J, leaving 12 bases between. The V gene's germline CDR1 is DFQATT and CDR2 SNEGSKA (reference sequence).

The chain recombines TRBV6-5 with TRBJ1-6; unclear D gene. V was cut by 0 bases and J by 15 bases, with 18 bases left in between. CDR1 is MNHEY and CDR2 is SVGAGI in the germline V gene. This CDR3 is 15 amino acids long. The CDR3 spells CASSYSSSSAARLHF. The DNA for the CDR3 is TGTGCCAGCAGTTACTCGAGCAGCTCGGCGGCTCGCCTCCACTTT.

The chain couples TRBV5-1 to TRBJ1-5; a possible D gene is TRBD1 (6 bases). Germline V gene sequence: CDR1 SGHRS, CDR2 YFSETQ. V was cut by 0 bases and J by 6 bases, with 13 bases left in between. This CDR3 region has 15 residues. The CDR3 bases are TGCGCCAGCAGCTTGGACGGCCAAGGGGGTCAGCCCCAGCATTTT. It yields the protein CASSLDGQGGQPQHF.

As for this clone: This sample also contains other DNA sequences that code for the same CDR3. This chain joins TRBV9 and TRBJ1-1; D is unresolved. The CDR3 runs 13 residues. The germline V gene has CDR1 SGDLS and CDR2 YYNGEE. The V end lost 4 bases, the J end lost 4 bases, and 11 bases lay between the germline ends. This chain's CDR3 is CASSPLSGTEAFF. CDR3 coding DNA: TGTGCCAGCAGCCCCCTTTCCGGCACTGAAGCTTTCTTT.